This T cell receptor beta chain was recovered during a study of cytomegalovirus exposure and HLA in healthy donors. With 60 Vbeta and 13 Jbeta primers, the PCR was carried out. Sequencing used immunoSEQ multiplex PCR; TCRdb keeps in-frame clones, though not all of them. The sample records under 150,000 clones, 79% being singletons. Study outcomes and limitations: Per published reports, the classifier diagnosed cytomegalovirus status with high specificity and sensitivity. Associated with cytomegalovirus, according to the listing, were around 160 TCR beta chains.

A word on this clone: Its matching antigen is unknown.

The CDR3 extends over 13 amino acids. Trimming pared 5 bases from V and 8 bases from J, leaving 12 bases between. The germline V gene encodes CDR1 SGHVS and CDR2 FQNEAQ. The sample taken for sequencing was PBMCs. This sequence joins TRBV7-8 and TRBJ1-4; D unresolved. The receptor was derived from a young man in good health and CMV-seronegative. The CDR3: CASSTNRNEKLFF. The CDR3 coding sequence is TGTGCCAGCAGCACAAACCGTAACGAAAAACTGTTTTTT.